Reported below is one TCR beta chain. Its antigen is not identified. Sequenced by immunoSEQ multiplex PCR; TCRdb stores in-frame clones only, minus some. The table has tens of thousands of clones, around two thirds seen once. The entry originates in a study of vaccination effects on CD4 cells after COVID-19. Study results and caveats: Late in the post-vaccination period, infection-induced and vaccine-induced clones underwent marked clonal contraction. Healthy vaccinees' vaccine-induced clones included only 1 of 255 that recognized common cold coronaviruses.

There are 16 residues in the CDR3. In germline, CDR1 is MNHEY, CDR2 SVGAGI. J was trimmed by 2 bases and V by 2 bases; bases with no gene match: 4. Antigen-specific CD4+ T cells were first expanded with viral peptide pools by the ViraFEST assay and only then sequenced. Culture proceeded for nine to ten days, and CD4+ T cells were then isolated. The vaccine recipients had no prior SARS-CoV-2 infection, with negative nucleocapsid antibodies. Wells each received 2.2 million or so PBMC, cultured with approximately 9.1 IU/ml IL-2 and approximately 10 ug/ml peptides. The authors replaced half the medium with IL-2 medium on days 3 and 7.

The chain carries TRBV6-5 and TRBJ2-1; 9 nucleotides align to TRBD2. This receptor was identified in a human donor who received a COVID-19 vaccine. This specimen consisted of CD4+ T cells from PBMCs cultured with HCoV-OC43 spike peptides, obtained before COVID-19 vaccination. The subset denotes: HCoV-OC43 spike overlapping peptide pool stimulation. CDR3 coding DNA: TGTGCCAGCAGTTACACCCGCGGGGGGGCCTACAATGAGCAGTTCTTC. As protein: CASSYTRGGAYNEQFF.